A selection of T cell receptor beta chains follows, all from one sample in a study of blood T cell repertoires in COVID-19. Profiling relied on immunoSEQ multiplex PCR, and the TCRdb table lists in-frame clones only, not all of them. The table includes about 55,000 clones, 80% to 85% detected once. Sample: peripheral blood. All receptors come from a woman aged 55-69 years with acute or convalescent COVID-19. Both conserved end residues are part of each CDR3. The D gene is left open where the match is weak. Where a row states a size, it is once, few, many or the class of an expanded clone; other rows omit it.

V gene: TRBV18; D gene: TRBD1; clone size: NA; J gene: TRBJ2-3; CDR3 protein: CASSLFGQGTDTQYF; CDR3 DNA: TGTGCCAGCTCACTTTTTGGACAGGGAACAGATACGCAGTATTTT
V gene: TRBV20-1; D gene: TRBD1; clone size: NA; J gene: TRBJ1-2; CDR3 protein: CSAWTGRGYTF; CDR3 DNA: TGCAGTGCCTGGACAGGGAGAGGCTACACCTTC
V gene: TRBV24-1; D gene: NA; clone size: NA; J gene: TRBJ1-1; CDR3 protein: CATSDGVTEAFF; CDR3 DNA: TGTGCCACCAGTGACGGGGTGACTGAAGCTTTCTTT
V gene: TRBV6-6; D gene: TRBD2; clone size: once; J gene: TRBJ2-1; CDR3 protein: CASSWTSGYNEQFF; CDR3 DNA: TGTGCCAGCAGTTGGACTAGCGGATACAATGAGCAGTTCTTC
V gene: TRBV9; D gene: TRBD2; clone size: NA; J gene: TRBJ2-7; CDR3 protein: CASSVGTSNVEQYF; CDR3 DNA: TGTGCCAGCAGCGTAGGGACTAGCAACGTCGAGCAGTACTTC
V gene: TRBV7-8; D gene: NA; clone size: NA; J gene: TRBJ2-4; CDR3 protein: CASSPPGMGAAKNIQYF; CDR3 DNA: TGTGCCAGCAGCCCCCCGGGCATGGGGGCAGCCAAAAACATTCAGTACTTC
V gene: TRBV18; D gene: TRBD1; clone size: NA; J gene: TRBJ2-2; CDR3 protein: CASSDAWGTVNTGELFF; CDR3 DNA: TGTGCCAGCTCAGACGCATGGGGGACAGTGAACACCGGGGAGCTGTTTTTT
V gene: TRBV6-6; D gene: NA; clone size: NA; J gene: TRBJ1-5; CDR3 protein: CASSYRTFNQPQHF; CDR3 DNA: TGTGCCAGCAGTTACCGGACTTTCAATCAGCCCCAGCATTTT
V gene: TRBV19; D gene: NA; clone size: NA; J gene: TRBJ1-2; CDR3 protein: CASKNTENYGYTF; CDR3 DNA: TGTGCCAGTAAAAACACAGAGAACTATGGCTACACCTTC
V gene: TRBV5-5; D gene: NA; clone size: NA; J gene: TRBJ2-3; CDR3 protein: CASGPKAAVISTDTQYF; CDR3 DNA: TGTGCCAGCGGGCCCAAAGCGGCTGTTATTAGCACAGATACGCAGTATTTT
V gene: TRBV5-1; D gene: NA; clone size: NA; J gene: TRBJ1-1; CDR3 protein: CASSTTGPNTEAFF; CDR3 DNA: TGCGCCAGCAGCACGACAGGCCCGAACACTGAAGCTTTCTTT
V gene: TRBV6-6; D gene: NA; clone size: NA; J gene: TRBJ2-1; CDR3 protein: CASSYERAYNEQFF; CDR3 DNA: TGTGCCAGCAGTTACGAGCGAGCCTACAATGAGCAGTTCTTC
V gene: TRBV29-1; D gene: NA; clone size: NA; J gene: TRBJ1-3; CDR3 protein: CSAEFGNTIYF; CDR3 DNA: TGCAGCGCCGAGTTTGGAAACACCATATATTTT
V gene: TRBV11-1; D gene: NA; clone size: once; J gene: TRBJ2-5; CDR3 protein: CASSLGQGETQYF; CDR3 DNA: TGTGCCAGCAGCTTAGGGCAGGGGGAGACCCAGTACTTC
V gene: TRBV4-2; D gene: TRBD2; clone size: NA; J gene: TRBJ2-3; CDR3 protein: CASSQGTSGSGDTQYF; CDR3 DNA: TGTGCCAGCAGCCAAGGGACTAGCGGGAGCGGAGATACGCAGTATTTT
V gene: TRBV6-4; D gene: TRBD2; clone size: NA; J gene: TRBJ2-1; CDR3 protein: CASSAGLAGVYEQFF; CDR3 DNA: TGTGCCAGCAGCGCCGGACTAGCGGGAGTGTATGAGCAGTTCTTC
V gene: TRBV3-1/TRBV3-2; D gene: TRBD1; clone size: NA; J gene: TRBJ1-5; CDR3 protein: CASSLGQTGMGQPQHF; CDR3 DNA: TGTGCCAGCAGCCTTGGGCAGACAGGGATGGGTCAGCCCCAGCATTTT
V gene: TRBV24-1; D gene: NA; clone size: NA; J gene: TRBJ1-4; CDR3 protein: CATSDSSQGNEKLFF; CDR3 DNA: TGTGCCACCAGTGATTCTTCACAGGGTAATGAAAAACTGTTTTTT
V gene: TRBV30; D gene: NA; clone size: NA; J gene: TRBJ1-5; CDR3 protein: CAWSALTTGQPQHF; CDR3 DNA: TGTGCCTGGAGTGCCCTAACGACGGGTCAGCCCCAGCATTTT
V gene: TRBV18; D gene: NA; clone size: NA; J gene: TRBJ1-4; CDR3 protein: CASSPQWSQSNEKLFF; CDR3 DNA: TGTGCCAGCTCACCACAGTGGAGTCAGAGTAATGAAAAACTGTTTTTT
V gene: TRBV6-5; D gene: TRBD1; clone size: NA; J gene: TRBJ1-2; CDR3 protein: CASSYPLGTGDYGYTF; CDR3 DNA: TGTGCCAGCAGTTACCCCCTAGGGACAGGGGACTATGGCTACACCTTC
V gene: TRBV11-2; D gene: TRBD2; clone size: NA; J gene: TRBJ2-7; CDR3 protein: CAGRASGRTHEQYF; CDR3 DNA: TGTGCTGGAAGGGCTAGCGGGAGGACCCACGAGCAGTACTTC
V gene: TRBV5-8; D gene: TRBD2; clone size: NA; J gene: TRBJ2-3; CDR3 protein: CASIPGGSGATDTQYF; CDR3 DNA: TGTGCCAGCATCCCCGGTGGTAGCGGGGCGACAGATACGCAGTATTTT
V gene: TRBV5-4; D gene: TRBD2; clone size: once; J gene: TRBJ2-3; CDR3 protein: CASSLWVSGGTDTQYF; CDR3 DNA: TGTGCCAGCAGCTTGTGGGTTAGCGGGGGAACAGATACGCAGTATTTT
V gene: TRBV5-1; D gene: TRBD1; clone size: NA; J gene: TRBJ1-2; CDR3 protein: CASRVQGANYGYTF; CDR3 DNA: TGCGCCAGCAGAGTACAGGGGGCGAACTATGGCTACACCTTC
V gene: TRBV6-4; D gene: NA; clone size: NA; J gene: TRBJ2-7; CDR3 protein: CASTRQVSITYEQYF; CDR3 DNA: TGTGCCAGCACCCGACAGGTGAGCATCACCTACGAGCAGTACTTC
V gene: TRBV2; D gene: NA; clone size: NA; J gene: TRBJ1-6; CDR3 protein: CASSPPGFAYNSPLHF; CDR3 DNA: TGTGCCAGCAGCCCTCCAGGGTTTGCCTATAATTCACCCCTCCACTTT
V gene: TRBV7-9; D gene: TRBD1; clone size: NA; J gene: TRBJ1-2; CDR3 protein: CASSLNPDRADYGYTF; CDR3 DNA: TGTGCCAGCAGCTTAAACCCGGACAGGGCGGACTATGGCTACACCTTC
V gene: TRBV7-8; D gene: NA; clone size: NA; J gene: TRBJ1-2; CDR3 protein: CASSKTRDTYGYTF; CDR3 DNA: TGTGCCAGCAGCAAGACCCGGGACACCTATGGCTACACCTTC
V gene: TRBV30; D gene: NA; clone size: NA; J gene: TRBJ1-1; CDR3 protein: CAWTQTQNTEAFF; CDR3 DNA: TGTGCCTGGACCCAGACACAGAACACTGAAGCTTTCTTT
V gene: TRBV7-2; D gene: NA; clone size: NA; J gene: TRBJ2-1; CDR3 protein: CASSPLFEQFF; CDR3 DNA: TGTGCCAGCAGCCCCCTGTTTGAGCAGTTCTTC
V gene: TRBV18; D gene: TRBD2; clone size: NA; J gene: TRBJ2-3; CDR3 protein: CASSPPSGRSDTQYF; CDR3 DNA: TGTGCCAGCTCACCCCCCAGCGGGAGGTCAGATACGCAGTATTTT
V gene: TRBV6-5; D gene: TRBD1; clone size: few; J gene: TRBJ2-5; CDR3 protein: CASSYTGVLGYETQYF; CDR3 DNA: TGTGCCAGCAGTTACACAGGGGTGTTGGGCTATGAGACCCAGTACTTC
V gene: TRBV27; D gene: TRBD1; clone size: NA; J gene: TRBJ2-7; CDR3 protein: CASSRQPTGRGYEQYF; CDR3 DNA: TGTGCCAGCAGTCGCCAACCGACAGGGAGAGGGTACGAGCAGTACTTC
V gene: TRBV5-6; D gene: NA; clone size: NA; J gene: TRBJ2-1; CDR3 protein: CASSLGAGRNYNEQFF; CDR3 DNA: TGTGCCAGCAGCCTCGGGGCGGGGAGAAACTACAATGAGCAGTTCTTC
V gene: TRBV6-1; D gene: TRBD1; clone size: NA; J gene: TRBJ1-3; CDR3 protein: CASSALSGQGGRNTIYF; CDR3 DNA: TGTGCCAGCAGTGCCTTATCCGGACAGGGGGGCCGCAACACCATATATTTT
V gene: TRBV28; D gene: TRBD1; clone size: NA; J gene: TRBJ1-5; CDR3 protein: CASSLSRLDRKNQPQHF; CDR3 DNA: TGTGCCAGCAGTTTATCTCGACTGGACAGGAAAAATCAGCCCCAGCATTTT
V gene: TRBV7-9; D gene: TRBD2; clone size: NA; J gene: TRBJ2-3; CDR3 protein: CASSRVTSAGPDTQYF; CDR3 DNA: TGTGCCAGCAGCCGAGTAACTAGCGCGGGCCCAGATACGCAGTATTTT
V gene: TRBV12-3/TRBV12-4; D gene: TRBD1; clone size: few; J gene: TRBJ1-2; CDR3 protein: CASRHTGGHGYTF; CDR3 DNA: TGTGCCAGCAGACACACAGGGGGCCATGGCTACACCTTC
V gene: TRBV7-9; D gene: NA; clone size: few; J gene: TRBJ2-4; CDR3 protein: CASSSQRGGKNIQYF; CDR3 DNA: TGTGCCAGCAGCTCGCAGAGGGGGGGCAAAAACATTCAGTACTTC
V gene: TRBV12-3/TRBV12-4; D gene: TRBD1; clone size: NA; J gene: TRBJ2-4; CDR3 protein: CASRPALGTVAYF; CDR3 DNA: TGTGCCAGCAGACCTGCCTTGGGGACAGTCGCGTACTTC
V gene: TRBV5-1; D gene: TRBD1; clone size: NA; J gene: TRBJ1-2; CDR3 protein: CASSFGTGLTDYGYTF; CDR3 DNA: TGCGCCAGCAGCTTCGGGACAGGCTTAACTGACTATGGCTACACCTTC
V gene: TRBV15; D gene: NA; clone size: once; J gene: TRBJ2-7; CDR3 protein: CATSRDQAGLGEQYF; CDR3 DNA: TGTGCCACCAGCAGAGATCAGGCGGGTCTGGGCGAGCAGTACTTC